What follows are 4 T cell receptor beta chains derived from one specimen sequenced in a study of T cell repertoires in cytomegalovirus infection (dated by TCRdb to between 2018 and 2021). The data were produced on an Illumina HiSeq 1500. TCRdb took the public reads, trimmed them with fastp at Q25, ran MiXCR for clone calling and kept in-frame beta chains. Identical CDR3 protein sequences are pooled into one entry, listed with their most common genes and DNA. The sample table contains around 750,000 distinct CDR3 sequences; only one count was recorded for about 31% of them. The ten largest clones capture 9.5% to 15% of the sample. This sample's treatment or condition label indicates: in vitro stimulation with specific CMV peptide epitopes to enrich CMV-specific T cells. Their antigens remain unidentified. The input for sequencing was cultured CD8+ T cells from PBMCs, taken from culture after CMV antigen stimulation. The origin of the receptors is a human donor in good health (CMV status not recorded). Some clones in this sample may be carry-over from other donors' samples.

This clonotype was detected a few times. The J gene is TRBJ2-7, the V gene TRBV7-9; D not resolved. V was pared by 5 bases and J by 5 bases, with 19 bases between. Germline V gene data show CDR1 as SEHNR and CDR2 as FQNEAQ (reference sequence). This CDR3 region has 15 residues. CDR3 region: CASSDPDKNRNEQYF. In DNA, the CDR3 is TGTGCCAGCAGCGACCCGGATAAGAATAGGAACGAGCAGTACTTC.

The V call is TRBV12-3 or TRBV12-4, the J call TRBJ1-2, with 10 bases fitting TRBD1. V lost 3 bases to trimming and J lost 3 bases; unmatched junction nucleotides: 4. The CDR3 has 15 residues. Written as DNA, the CDR3 is TGTGCCAGCAGTTTCTTAGGGACAGGGGACTATGGCTACACCTTC. This sequence encodes CASSFLGTGDYGYTF.

This clonotype was seen only once. The chain employs TRBV15 and TRBJ2-5; D is possibly TRBD1 or TRBD2 (6 bases each). V shed 5 bases and J shed 5 bases, with 12 bases lying between them. CDR3 size: 13 residues. Germline V lookup: CDR1 LNHNV, CDR2 YYDKDF (reference sequence). The CDR3 DNA reads as TGTGCCACCAGCGGGGGGCAGGGGGAGACCCAGTACTTC. Its translation is CATSGGQGETQYF.

The rearrangement links TRBV15 to TRBJ1-5; D is undetermined. The V gene lost 4 bases and the J gene lost 1 base, with 8 bases spanning the gap. Germline V gene lookup returns CDR1 LNHNV and CDR2 YYDKDF (reference sequence). CDR3 length: 14 amino acids. CDR3 in DNA: TGTGCCACCAGCATCAAGGGAAGCAATCAGCCCCAGCATTTT. It yields the protein CATSIKGSNQPQHF.